This TCR beta chain was obtained from a study of cytomegalovirus exposure and HLA in healthy donors. Overall study findings and caveats: The study recorded over 150 TCR beta chains that were cytomegalovirus-associated. Among immune exposure information, only CMV serostatus was available. Later analysis revealed greater clonal expansion in HLA-associated TCR beta chains than in equally common others. According to an earlier analysis, most TCR beta V segments yielded productive rearrangements about 90% or about 30% of the time.

PCR was performed using 60 Vbeta and 13 Jbeta primers. Method: immunoSEQ multiplex PCR; TCRdb's copy keeps in-frame clones and lacks some. Found here are 110,000 to 150,000 clones, around four fifths of them singletons; the top ten hold 9.7%. In germline, CDR1 is MNHEY, CDR2 SMNVEV (reference sequence). Trimming left V 3 bases short and J 2 bases short, with 20 bases between. This CDR3 has 17 amino acids. This clone was seen more than once but under ten times. What it binds is unknown. This clonotype was obtained from a woman in her sixties in good health and CMV-seropositive. The chain has TRBV27 and TRBJ2-7, with no clear D. Sample: PBMCs. CDR3 DNA sequence: TGTGCCAGCAGTTTTTCAGTACCGATTAGCAGACCCTACGAGCAGTACTTC. The encoded protein is CASSFSVPISRPYEQYF.